The T cell receptor beta chain described here comes from a study of CD8 T cells in Susac syndrome. Deletions cut 2 bases from V and 1 base from J, with 24 bases between. The CDR3 has 19 amino acids. Germline V gives CDR1 SNHLY, CDR2 FYNNEI. An amount of RNA that ranged from roughly 0.45 to 1 ug was reverse transcribed with random hexamers. TCRdb analysed the immunoSEQ multiplex PCR reads with MiXCR anew, one entry per CDR3 protein. The sample holds approximately 79,000 distinct CDR3 sequences, 90% to 95% seen once. The source of this sequence is a human donor with Susac syndrome. J is TRBJ2-7 and V is TRBV2; D may be TRBD1 (5 bases). The sequencing input was CD8+ T cells from PBMCs. The CDR3 here is CASSESKGSCLPPSYEQYF. As DNA, the CDR3 is TGTGCCAGCAGTGAAAGCAAGGGGTCCTGTCTGCCACCTTCCTACGAGCAGTACTTC.